This passage covers 16 T cell receptor beta chains from one sample sequenced in a study of post-analysis software for immune sequencing data. Included in the TCR beta cDNA libraries were unique molecular identifiers. MiXCR was run by TCRdb on the PCR reads, yielding one entry per CDR3 protein. The data contain around 710,000 distinct CDR3 sequences, 46% of them singletons. These receptors' antigens are unknown. Points from the study as a whole: A handful of TRBV segments, including TRBV5-6, TRBV5-1 and TRBV20-1, were more frequent in patients than controls.

Sample: blood. These receptor sequences come from a girl under 18 with multiple sclerosis.

The CDR3 sequence is CASSFKGAGGYTF. The CDR3 DNA is TGTGCCAGCAGCTTCAAGGGGGCAGGAGGCTACACCTTC. The gene calls are TRBV28 and TRBJ1-2, with 7 positions matching TRBD1. Per germline, CDR1 MDHEN and CDR2 SYDVKM. V dropped 6 bases and J dropped 8; count of bases not matched to a gene: 9. CDR3 length equals 13 residues.

This rearrangement joins TRBV27 to TRBJ2-1; D uncertain. The V end lost 6 bases, the J end lost 8 bases, and 17 bases lay between the germline ends. Germline-derived CDR1 and CDR2 are MNHEY and SMNVEV (reference sequence). This CDR3 is built from 14 residues. In DNA form, the CDR3 reads TGTGCCAGCAGCCTCGGGCTCAATCGGCATGAGCAGTTCTTC. Its protein product is CASSLGLNRHEQFF.

The genes are TRBV29-1 and TRBJ1-1, with a possible D match to TRBD1 (6 bases). V lost 6 bases and J lost 3, with 14 bases in between. There are 13 residues in the CDR3. Germline CDR1 SQVTM, CDR2 ANQGSEA. The CDR3 bases are TGCAGCGTCGAGCAGGCAGGGGACACTGAAGCTTTCTTT. This gives the protein CSVEQAGDTEAFF.

This clonotype has just a few counts. The rearrangement joins TRBV15 to TRBJ1-2; D is perhaps TRBD1 (5 bases). The CDR3 loop spans 15 amino acids. The V end lost 2 bases, the J end lost 4 bases, and 14 bases lay between the germline ends. In germline, CDR1 is LNHNV, CDR2 YYDKDF (reference sequence). CDR3 sequence (DNA): TGTGCCACCAGCAGATCCGATGGGGCCGGCTATGGCTACACCTTC. It yields the protein CATSRSDGAGYGYTF.

This chain uses TRBV6-6 with TRBJ1-2; possible D gene TRBD1, 5 bases. V lost 5 bases and J 6 bases, leaving 13 bases between the germline ends. CDR3 length equals 13 residues. Germline CDR1 MNHNY, CDR2 SVGAGI (reference sequence). The CDR3 is CASSKPGRHGYTF. In DNA form, the CDR3 reads TGTGCCAGCAGTAAACCGGGACGCCATGGCTACACCTTC.

The chain combines TRBV4-1 with TRBJ1-1; D gene unclear. Trimming took off 1 base at V and 0 bases at J, with 12 bases between the two ends. The germline CDR1 and CDR2 sequences are MGHRA and YSYEKL. The CDR3 has 16 residues. CDR3 coding DNA: TGCGCCAGCAGCCAAGCTTCGAGCTCCATGAACACTGAAGCTTTCTTT. Translation: CASSQASSSMNTEAFF.

J is TRBJ1-2 and V is TRBV20-1, with a possible D match to TRBD1 (6 bases). CDR3 length: 14 residues. Germline assignment: CDR1 DFQATT and CDR2 SNEGSKA (reference sequence). The V and J ends lost 4 bases and 3 bases respectively, with 15 bases between them. The CDR3 nucleotides are TGCAGTGCTATCACAGGGAAGGGGTACTATGGCTACACCTTC. Its protein product is CSAITGKGYYGYTF.

This chain links TRBV12-3 or TRBV12-4 with TRBJ2-7; D is perhaps TRBD1 (5 bases). This CDR3 spans 14 amino acids. V was shortened by 3 bases and J by 3 bases, with 12 bases between the two germline ends. CDR3 DNA sequence: TGTGCCAGCAGTTTGGCAGGGTGGGACTACGAGCAGTACTTC. This encodes CASSLAGWDYEQYF.

V is TRBV11-2 and J is TRBJ2-1; possibly TRBD2 for D (6 bases). In germline, CDR1 is SGHAT, CDR2 FQNNGV. The CDR3 covers 17 residues. V lost 5 bases, J lost 0 bases, and 17 bases lay in between. CDR3 loop: CASSRGVRESSYNEQFF. The CDR3, as DNA: TGTGCCAGCAGCCGAGGGGTTCGGGAGAGCTCCTACAATGAGCAGTTCTTC.

This clonotype was counted between two and nine times. The rearrangement joins TRBV10-2 to TRBJ1-1, with 10 bases that match TRBD1. V lost 0 bases to trimming and J lost 0 bases; unmatched junction nucleotides: 4. This CDR3 has 17 amino acids. The V gene's germline CDR1 is WSHSY and CDR2 SAAADI. CDR3: CASSESTGTGVNTEAFF. The CDR3 bases are TGCGCCAGCAGTGAGTCGACGGGGACAGGGGTGAACACTGAAGCTTTCTTT.

This clonotype was observed a handful of times. The gene calls are TRBV6-5 and TRBJ2-5; 9 bases are a match to TRBD2. From germline, CDR1 is MNHEY and CDR2 SVGAGI. V shed 2 bases and J 5 bases; nucleotides not matched to a gene: 15. The CDR3 has 18 residues. CDR3 sequence: CASSYPDRVREGRETQYF. The CDR3 DNA sequence: TGTGCCAGCAGTTACCCAGATCGGGTGCGGGAGGGCCGTGAGACCCAGTACTTC.

The chain has TRBV20-1 and TRBJ2-5; D is possibly TRBD2 (5 bases). CDR1 is DFQATT and CDR2 is SNEGSKA in the germline V gene (reference sequence). The ends were cut back, 5 bases at V and 11 bases at J, with 12 bases in the middle. The CDR3 consists of 10 residues. This CDR3 reads CSAYDWEQYF. CDR3 bases: TGCAGTGCTTATGACTGGGAGCAGTACTTC.

This chain links TRBV5-1 with TRBJ2-1, with unresolved D. CDR3 length equals 13 residues. Trimming cost V 4 bases and J 5 bases, with 10 bases left between them. Germline-derived CDR1 and CDR2 are SGHRS and YFSETQ. The CDR3 DNA reads TGCGCCAGCAGCGGGGATCAGAACAATGAGCAGTTCTTC. Translation gives CASSGDQNNEQFF.

The gene calls are TRBV4-1 and TRBJ2-1; 8 nucleotides agree with TRBD2. There are 19 residues in the CDR3. The germline V gene encodes CDR1 MGHRA and CDR2 YSYEKL. V was clipped by 0 bases and J by 4 bases; unmatched bases: 14. CDR3 DNA: TGCGCCAGCAGCCAAGAGATTAGCGGGATCCGAAAATTTTACAATGAGCAGTTCTTC. It translates to CASSQEISGIRKFYNEQFF.

This chain joins TRBV24-1 and TRBJ2-5; perhaps TRBD2 as D (6 bases). The V gene's germline CDR1 is KGHDR and CDR2 SFDVKD. This CDR3 is 13 amino acids long. Trimming took 4 bases from V and 6 from J, leaving 11 bases between them. The chain's CDR3 is CATSESGLQTQYF. CDR3 DNA sequence: TGTGCCACCAGTGAATCGGGACTGCAGACCCAGTACTTC.

The chain recombines TRBV4-2 with TRBJ1-4; no clear D. Germline lookup yields CDR1 LGHNA and CDR2 YNFKEQ. Trimming cost V 0 bases and J 7 bases, with 3 bases left between them. The CDR3 covers 12 residues. CDR3 sequence reads: CASSQDSEKLFF. The CDR3 region has the DNA TGTGCCAGCAGCCAAGATTCTGAAAAACTGTTTTTT.